This TCR beta chain was captured by sequencing in a study of blood T cell repertoires in COVID-19. Turning to the study itself: The United States, Italy and Spain provided the acute and convalescent COVID-19 samples. Sources were T cells, B-cell-depleted T cells, or PBMCs; the material itself was cDNA or gDNA.

Original processing notes: How many nucleated cells were present was estimated from reference gene primer amplification. Measured with immunoSEQ multiplex PCR; TCRdb has only the in-frame clones, and not every one. The V and J calls and clone size come from that table; D and trimming were worked out from the DNA. The profile covers fewer than 25,000 clones, with 75% to 90% appearing a single time and about 25% taken by the ten largest. The CDR3 has 15 residues. V lost 3 bases, J lost 6 bases, and 5 bases stayed unmatched. Germline V gives CDR1 SGDLS, CDR2 YYNGEE. The chain is built from TRBV9 and TRBJ2-1; 11 bases fit TRBD2. The sample was peripheral blood. The source is a human donor with active COVID-19. The donor label of this sample is uncertain. The CDR3 loop is CASSATGTSGNEQFF. The CDR3 DNA reads as TGTGCCAGCAGCGCAACCGGGACTAGCGGCAATGAGCAGTTCTTC.